This T cell receptor (beta chain) came from a study of T cell responses to AZD1222 COVID-19 vaccine (dated by TCRdb to the early 2020s). As for the study more broadly: AZD1222 recipients with second doses at about 4 weeks or about 12 weeks were pooled, because spike-specific TCR depth and breadth did not differ between schedules. Trial participants were enrolled into age subgroups of 18-55, 56-69 and 70-plus years, which contained about 160, 30 and 59 TCR-sequenced participants, respectively. A total of approximately 250 trial participants underwent TCR sequencing, of whom nearly 210 had received two doses of AZD1222 and around 25 had received two doses of the MenACWY control vaccine. Results and caveats for the whole study, not just this receptor: Participants were mostly white British, with more females than males. The authors suggested clonal diversity may have been underestimated. Reportedly, almost half of the unique spike-specific TCRs recognized epitopes lying outside the regions that are mutated in the B.1.351 and B.1.1.7 variants. Because no day 14 peak-response samples were available, the repertoires could be characterized only after the peak T cell response. Conclusions about previously exposed vaccinees were limited because only six AZD1222 recipients were SARS-CoV-2 seropositive at baseline. Spike-specific TCR breadth and depth rose significantly after two AZD1222 doses compared with day 0 and with MenACWY recipients. In the small 56-69-year group, the increase in depth fell short of significance, most likely because of low power. The vaccine-associated CD4 TCRs covered the entire spike protein, and the dominant responses fell in regions 160-218 and 743-854.

Comment on this clone: No antigen is known for it. No quality values exist for individual bases; no much larger clone is one base distant.

The CDR3 regions of human TCRbeta chains were subjected to immunosequencing. As for the original processing: Repertoire TCRs were matched against a reference library of SARS-CoV-2-specific TCRs generated with the MIRA antigen-specificity platform. Breadth meant the fraction of unique TCRs that were SARS-CoV-2-associated, whereas depth meant the fraction of total T cells that were SARS-CoV-2-associated. Using the MIRA data, each spike-specific TCR was mapped to the spike region that the TCR reacts to and placed in a CD4 or CD8 class. Log10-transformed breadth and depth values were compared by one-way ANOVA with Sidak's multiple comparisons tests. Drawn from immuneACCESS, this table holds only the in-frame rearrangements with V and J called that TCRdb kept. Clones are partly lost; checked studies trace under half to an unresolved V gene and leave the rest unexplained. V and J calls and clone size are given by that table; D and trimming were obtained from the DNA. This sample comprises about 140,000 clones, around 90% of them detected only once. Of the sample, 2.5% to 3.5% falls within the top ten clones.

Reading the label with the study, this specimen's time point is: baseline before first vaccination. Samples from vaccinated people were obtained from the UK trials COV001 and COV002, which included a single-blind randomized controlled phase 2/3 trial of AZD1222 (ChAdOx1 nCoV-19) in healthy adults. Trial participant PBMC samples were collected at day 0 and day 28 after the second dose for TCRbeta chain sequencing. The specimen comprised peripheral blood, sampled on day 0 of AZD1222 vaccination. The TCR sequence derives from an adult in good health.

CDR3 region: CASALAGYSNQPQHF. The nucleotides read TGTGCTAGTGCCCTGGCCGGGTATAGCAATCAGCCCCAGCATTTT. The chain joins TRBV12-5 to TRBJ1-5, with the identity of the D gene unclear. Sequences LGHNT (CDR1) and FRNRAP (CDR2) are obtained from the germline V gene. V drops 7 bases and J drops 0 bases, leaving 13 bases in between. The CDR3 numbers 15 residues from cysteine through phenylalanine. The entry retains the CDR3 DNA only, 45 bases that are in frame from base 1.